The clone carrying this TCR beta chain was recorded only once. Donation came from healthy HIV-negative adults that had no recent acute infections or vaccinations. This record comes from a study of shared clonotypes between healthy human individuals. Sequencing used immunoSEQ multiplex PCR; TCRdb keeps in-frame clones, though not all of them. The sample lists over 2 million clones, around 90% seen once, with approximately 0.41% in the top ten. The ends were cut back, 3 bases at V and 4 bases at J, with 16 bases in the middle. There are 17 residues in the CDR3. Germline loops: CDR1 SGHAT, CDR2 FQNNGV. The TCR sequence derives from a man younger than 35 in good health. Some clones in this sample may be carry-over from other donors' samples. Sequenced input: naive CD4+ T cells from PBMCs. The subset denotes: CD45RA+ positively selected. The genes are TRBV11-2 and TRBJ2-6; D not resolved. CDR3 sequence: CASSFLGRPSGANVLTF. CDR3 sequence (DNA): TGTGCCAGCAGCTTCCTAGGCAGGCCCTCCGGGGCCAACGTCCTGACTTTC.